This T cell receptor beta chain derives from a study of cytomegalovirus exposure and HLA in healthy donors. Study-wide points: Available immune exposure information was restricted to CMV serostatus only. With later analysis, a missense DCLRE1C variant became linked to TCR beta V- and J-gene trimming.

A word on this clone: The antigen is unknown.

PCR employed 60 Vbeta and 13 Jbeta primers. Per the authors' pipeline: Counted up in a later analysis, unique TCR beta chains came to 65 million to 100 million, with about 9.9 million shared. Sequencing was performed with immunoSEQ multiplex PCR; in TCRdb, only in-frame clones are kept and a portion is missing. V, J and clone size derive from that table, while D and trimming were established from the DNA sequence. The sample shows 210,000 or so clones, 60% to 80% of them seen only once. Trimming cost V 3 bases and J 4 bases, with 15 bases left between them. The CDR3 is 15 residues long. In germline, CDR1 is SNHLY, CDR2 FYNNEI.

This rearrangement joins TRBV2 to TRBJ1-2; D might be TRBD1 (5 bases). This sequence was found in a young woman in good health and CMV-seropositive. The sequenced material came from PBMCs. The CDR3 sequence: CASSERQGGPYGYTF. The CDR3 DNA follows: TGTGCCAGCAGTGAGAGGCAGGGTGGACCCTATGGCTACACCTTC.